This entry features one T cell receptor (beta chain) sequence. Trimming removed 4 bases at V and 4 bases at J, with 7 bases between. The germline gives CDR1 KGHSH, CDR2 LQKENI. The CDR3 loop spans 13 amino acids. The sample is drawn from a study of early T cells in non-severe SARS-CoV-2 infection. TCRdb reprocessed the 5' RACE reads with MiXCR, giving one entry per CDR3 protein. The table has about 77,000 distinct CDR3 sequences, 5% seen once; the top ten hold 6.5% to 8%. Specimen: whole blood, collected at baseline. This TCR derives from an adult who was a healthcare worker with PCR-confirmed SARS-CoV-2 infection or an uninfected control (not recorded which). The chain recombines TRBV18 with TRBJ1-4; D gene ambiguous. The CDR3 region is CASSQTNNEKLFF. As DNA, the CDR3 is TGTGCCAGCTCACAGACCAATAATGAAAAACTGTTTTTT.